This entry features one T cell receptor beta chain sequence. A single base separates this from a much larger clone, so it may be a read error. The record originates from a study of T-cell reconstitution after alpha-beta-depleted transplantation in children. For TCRbeta, the library was prepared with unique molecular identifiers. MiXCR was run by TCRdb on the PCR reads, yielding one entry per CDR3 protein. The table records under 850,000 distinct CDR3 sequences, roughly 14% of them present only once. The source was PBMCs, collected before TCRalphabeta/CD19-depleted stem cell transplant. The source is a girl aged 2-10 years with congenital amegakaryocytic thrombocytopenia, due to receive a stem cell transplant.

DNA of the CDR3: TGCAGTGCTAGAGGCCCCGGGACAGGGGACCCCAATGAGCGGTTCTTC. It specifies CSARGPGTGDPNERFF. The rearrangement uses TRBV20-1 and TRBJ2-1; 10 bases line up with TRBD1. This CDR3 region has 16 residues. The germline CDR1 and CDR2 sequences are DFQATT and SNEGSKA (reference sequence).